This TCR beta chain was observed in a study of post-analysis software for immune sequencing data (dated by TCRdb to the mid-2010s). Regarding the complete study: Relapsing-remitting, secondary progressive and progressive-relapsing multiple sclerosis were recorded as disease courses, and subtype annotation was lacking for some patients. A subset of samples was prepared in parallel using single-end sample barcoding, then pooled and co-amplified after Illumina adapter ligation. The patient repertoires were compared against approximately ten previously published healthy control repertoires obtained from donors aged roughly 6 to 28 years. Beyond this particular receptor, the publication reports: Strong co-clustering of samples prepared in the same batch was shown by direct clustering with F measure, prompting a batch-effect correction. Patients showed significantly higher frequencies than controls for about 5 TRBV segments, among them TRBV5-6, TRBV5-1 and TRBV20-1. Normalized Chao1 diversity was significantly lower in multiple sclerosis patients than controls, suggesting substantial peripheral T-cell clonal expansion. The multiple sclerosis patient group was slightly younger than the control group.

The germline V gene (reference sequence) gives CDR1 as MNHEY and CDR2 as SMNVEV. Measured from the cysteine to the phenylalanine, the CDR3 is 16 residues long. Only CDR3 DNA is held: 48 bases, read in frame from base 1. V lost 6 bases and J lost 0 bases, and the count of bases not matched to a germline gene is 5. To demonstrate the VDJtools post-analysis software, TCR beta repertoires were profiled from the peripheral blood of 13 young patients with multiple sclerosis. The multiple sclerosis patients were children and adolescents between roughly 6 and 16 years of age. The library was produced with PCR. Sequencing relied on an Illumina HiSeq 2500. Unique molecular identifiers were incorporated into TCR beta cDNA libraries to reduce PCR and sequencing biases. Approximately 500,000 cDNA molecules were obtained for every 1 to 10 million input T cells, so each molecule roughly corresponded to one T cell. The patient libraries were prepared and sequenced using the same protocol as the earlier healthy control dataset. Within a given batch, samples were prepared together, multiplexed and sequenced on the same HiSeq lane. The paper's data handling went like this. MIGEC handled the raw barcoded reads, throwing out single-read molecular identifier groups before consensus assembly and CDR3 extraction. VDJtools was used for post-analysis of the clonotype tables, with diversity normalized by down-sampling every dataset to the smallest sample size. Repertoire overlap clustering matched CDR3 amino acid but not nucleotide sequences to correct batch-related cross-sample contamination. TCRdb trimmed the raw reads at Q25, called clones with MiXCR and kept productive beta chains. Entries are consolidated by CDR3 protein sequence, retaining the most common genes and DNA. The V and J calls, along with clone size, are taken from TCRdb and not from the paper's own processing. Present in this sample are hundreds of thousands of distinct CDR3 sequences, approximately 60% of which were seen just once. 10% to 12% of the sample comes from the top ten.

Details on this clonotype: What antigen it recognizes has not been identified. Qualities for individual bases were not recorded, and no much larger clone is one base off.

The chain is made from TRBV27 and TRBJ1-5, and 10 junction bases match TRBD1. The sequenced material came from blood. The receptor was isolated from a girl aged 2-15 years with multiple sclerosis. The CDR3 sequence is CASSRQGAHSNQPQHF. At the DNA level, the sequence is TGTGCCAGCAGCAGACAGGGGGCGCATAGCAATCAGCCCCAGCATTTT.